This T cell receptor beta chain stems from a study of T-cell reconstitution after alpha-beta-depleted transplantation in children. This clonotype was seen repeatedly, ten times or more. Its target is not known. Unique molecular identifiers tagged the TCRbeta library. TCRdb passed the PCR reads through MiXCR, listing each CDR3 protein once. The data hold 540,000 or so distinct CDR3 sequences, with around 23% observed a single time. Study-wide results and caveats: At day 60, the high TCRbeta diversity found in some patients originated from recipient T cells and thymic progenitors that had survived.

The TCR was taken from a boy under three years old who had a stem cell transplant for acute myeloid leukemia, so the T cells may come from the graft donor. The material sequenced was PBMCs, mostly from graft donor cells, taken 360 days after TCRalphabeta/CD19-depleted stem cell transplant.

CDR3 sequence: CASSKEGGRGTEAFF. CDR3 DNA: TGTGCCAGCAGCAAGGAGGGAGGGAGAGGCACTGAAGCTTTCTTT. V and J are TRBV12-3 or TRBV12-4 and TRBJ1-1; D not resolved. The CDR3 is made up of 15 amino acids. The V gene lost 6 bases and the J gene lost 4 bases, with 18 bases spanning the gap.